This paragraph covers one TCR beta chain sequence. This clone is a singleton in its sample. No cognate antigen has been identified for it. Within one base of it there is no much larger clone, and no base qualities were kept. This sample stems from a study of shared clonotypes between healthy human individuals (dated by TCRdb to 2019 to 2021). Regarding the study in general: The cohort comprised two women and three men aged 18 to 49 years. For each donor, three plates each were used for CD4 naive and CD4 memory, two plates were used for CD8 naive, and one plate was used for CD8 memory. To estimate repertoire size and how much clonotypes are shared between individuals, the study performed deep sequencing of blood TCR repertoires from about five healthy adults. To increase sequencing depth and limit assay-specific biases, different laboratories used diverse techniques to prepare libraries and sequence TCR repertoires. Leukapheresis yielded between about 0.94 and 10 billion PBMCs per donor. Findings and caveats that apply to the study as a whole: The genetic and exposure-history diversity represented was limited by the small number of donors. Sharing across a handful of donors was observed for about 4.8% of naive CD4, 3% to 3.5% of naive CD8, 2% to 2.5% of memory CD4, and around 0.42% of memory CD8 clonotypes. Based on pairwise subsampling, the degree of clonotype sharing among donors was expected to be affected by sequencing depth. Incomplete sequencing was indicated by rarefaction of sorted-subset datasets, despite the large sequencing depth. Sampling was restricted to blood, and TCR repertoires in tissues likely differ from the TCR repertoires found in blood. Clonotypes shared by all four sorted-subset donors showed higher generation probabilities than non-shared clonotypes. Larger estimated clonotype richness was generally found for naive subsets than for memory subsets.

Donors were healthy HIV-negative adults with no recently reported acute infections or vaccinations. Every donor was a Caucasian adult residing in Nashville, Tennessee, USA. CD4+ T cells were enriched by magnetic negative selection, after which naive cells were positively selected on CD45RA and the negative fraction was taken as the memory subset. Blood was collected by leukapheresis, and PBMCs were isolated by Ficoll-Histopaque density gradient centrifugation and then cryopreserved in liquid nitrogen vapor phase. Analytical flow cytometry was used to check the purity and quantity of each magnetically sorted T cell population. Each sorted fraction had its genomic DNA isolated and then quantified by UV absorbance on a Nanodrop 2000c. Using the deep immunoSEQ assay, TCR CDR3 regions were amplified from genomic DNA by multiplex PCR. Extracted genomic DNA from each cell subset was distributed evenly across all wells of several immunoSEQ 96-well plates, and each plate was treated as a replicate. For sorted subsets, each replicate PCR was loaded with 200 ng genomic DNA, equivalent to approximately 33,000 T cell genomes. Purified libraries were quantified with a Qubit 3.0 fluorometer, sized on a Bioanalyzer 2100, and re-quantified with the KAPA Library Quantification kit. Every immunoSEQ 96-well plate was sequenced on a separate single-read 150-cycle Illumina NextSeq 550 flow cell. In the paper's pipeline: The immunoSEQ output contained only junctional sequences without quality scores, so filtering could not match that applied to full-length reads. Sequences were annotated with PyIR, a Python wrapper for IgBLAST v1.9, and V/J genes and CDR3 were assigned using IMGT germline references. Reads were filtered out if the reads had weak V/J assignments (E-value above 1e-6), no CDR3, stop codons, out-of-frame junctions, or ambiguous translated residues. V3J clonotypes were defined as sequences sharing the same inferred V gene, J gene, and CDR3 amino acid sequence. The percentage overlap between two repertoires was calculated by dividing the number of shared unique clonotypes by the size of the smaller repertoire. RTK rarefaction, the Chao1 estimator, and Recon v2.1 estimates of unobserved clonotypes were used to assess repertoire richness. Generation probabilities were computed with OLGA for all TCRbeta clonotypes obtained by the gDNA method from a few donors. The immuneACCESS repertoire file appears here via TCRdb, limited to in-frame rearrangements. These files lack a portion of the clones; in checked studies, under half of the deficit traces to unresolved V genes, and the cause of the others is not known. V and J calls and clone size are given by that table; D and trimming were obtained from the DNA. The sample table contains millions of clones; only one count was recorded for around 95% of them. More than 0.1% of the sample rests with the top ten.

Per the germline V gene (reference sequence), MNHNY is the CDR1 and SVGAGI is the CDR2. There are 16 amino acids in the CDR3, from cysteine to phenylalanine inclusive. Left in the record is the CDR3 DNA by itself, 48 bases read in frame from the first base. Trimming removed 0 bases from V and 1 base from J; the gene matches leave 3 bases unexplained. This TCR derives from a man aged 18 to 35 in good health. Rearrangement joined TRBV6-6 to TRBJ2-3; 8 central nucleotides agree with TRBD2. The sample comprised naive CD4+ T cells sorted from blood. Interpreted using the paper, the cell subset or site label stands for: CD45RA+ positively selected. The CDR3 is CASSYSGRGGTDTQYF. The bases are TGTGCCAGCAGTTACTCGGGGCGGGGGGGCACAGATACGCAGTATTTT.